The TCR beta chain described here comes from a study of response to subunit inactivated influenza vaccine. This clonotype was detected a few times. One entry per CDR3 protein, called by TCRdb with MiXCR from the RT-PCR reads. The repertoire holds about 540,000 distinct CDR3 sequences, with around 21% as singletons. The CDR3 spans 17 residues. CDR1 is SGHTA, CDR2 FQGNSA, per germline. The V gene end was trimmed by 5 bases and the J gene end by 4 bases; junction bases not matched to a gene: 6. The same sample was also studied in work on T cells expressing NK-cell markers. This second study notes: Researchers built TCR beta cDNA using 5'RACE template switching with UMIs. The study drew TCR beta repertoires from sorted CD3+CD56+NKG2C+, CD3+CD56+NKG2C- and CD3+CD56-NKG2C+ T cells. In roughly six donors, dominant CD3+CD56+NKG2C+ clonotypes ranked among the top 10 CD8+ clonotypes.

Source: CD4+ T cells sorted from PBMCs, taken approximately 12 days after vaccination. The V gene is TRBV7-2, the J gene TRBJ2-1; 15 nucleotides align to TRBD2. This clonotype was sampled from a man aged 50 or older who received an inactivated influenza vaccine. The CDR3 loop is CASSATGLAGGYNEQFF. CDR3 sequence (DNA): TGTGCCAGCAGCGCCACCGGACTAGCGGGGGGGTACAATGAGCAGTTCTTC. Full variable domain (remainder filled in from reference TRBV7-2 and TRBJ2-1): GAGVSQSPSNKVTEKGKDVELRCDPISGHTALYWYRQSLGQGLEFLIYFQGNSAPDKSGLPSDRFSAERTGGSVSTLTIQRTQQEDSAVYLCASSATGLAGGYNEQFFGPGTRLTVL.